Below are 21 T cell receptor beta chains sequenced from a single sample in a study of T-cell reconstitution after alpha-beta-depleted transplantation in children. Using unique molecular identifiers, the investigators prepared the TCRbeta library. MiXCR was run by TCRdb on the PCR reads, yielding one entry per CDR3 protein. The sample includes about 540,000 distinct CDR3 sequences, roughly 18% seen only once; the top ten take 3.3%. Sample: PBMCs from the stem cell graft donor, taken from the stem cell graft. These receptors all come from a human donor who donated a stem cell graft to a child with acute lymphoblastic leukemia.

This clonotype was counted only a few times. The chain combines TRBV28 with TRBJ2-3; 7 bases line up with TRBD2. The CDR3 has 14 residues. Unmatched junction bases numbered 12, after V lost 8 bases and J lost 7 bases. In germline, CDR1 is MDHEN, CDR2 SYDVKM. The CDR3 sequence is CASGLGGRTNTQYF. For the CDR3, the DNA is TGTGCCAGCGGGTTAGGCGGGAGAACGAATACGCAGTATTTT.

The chain is built from TRBV7-9 and TRBJ2-7; the match to TRBD1 covers 10 bases. The CDR3 totals 14 residues. Germline trimming cut 4 bases from V and 6 bases from J; bases unmatched to any gene: 6. Germline V gene lookup returns CDR1 SEHNR and CDR2 FQNEAQ (reference sequence). CDR3 nucleotide sequence: TGTGCCAGCAGCTCCACGACAGGGGGCCGCGAGCAGTACTTC. Its protein product is CASSSTTGGREQYF.

This clonotype came up a few times. The chain is built from TRBV6-5 and TRBJ2-6; 12 nucleotides agree with TRBD1. This CDR3 spans 18 amino acids. V gave up 2 bases and J gave up 1 base; unmatched junction bases: 3. Germline assignment: CDR1 MNHEY and CDR2 SVGAGI. CDR3 DNA: TGTGCCAGCAGTTACGGGACAGGGGGCGTATCTGGGGCCAACGTCCTGACTTTC. It specifies CASSYGTGGVSGANVLTF.

There are a few counts of this clonotype. J is TRBJ2-7 and V is TRBV15; tentative D call: TRBD2 (5 bases). The CDR3 consists of 18 residues. Germline CDR1 is LNHNV and CDR2 is YYDKDF (reference sequence). The germline V and J ends were trimmed by 0 bases and 8 bases, with 26 bases remaining between them. CDR3 protein: CATSRDIEDWTAREKQYF. CDR3 nucleotide sequence: TGTGCCACCAGCAGAGATATTGAGGATTGGACTGCTAGGGAGAAGCAGTACTTC.

The chain combines TRBV21-1 with TRBJ1-2; TRBD1, the table's D call, lacks a check against the DNA. TRBV21-1 counts as a pseudogene. The CDR3 totals 12 residues. The CDR3 nucleotides read TGTGCCAGCAGGGGACAGGACTATGGCTACACCTTC. Translating gives CASRGQDYGYTF.

This rearrangement joins TRBV6-5 to TRBJ1-2; 9 positions match TRBD1. The V segment lost 0 bases and the J segment 8 bases; nucleotides outside the gene matches: 7. CDR1 is MNHEY, CDR2 SVGAGI, per germline. The CDR3 spans 15 residues. CDR3 sequence reads: CASSYSRDRVGGYTF. DNA of the CDR3: TGTGCCAGCAGTTACTCCCGGGACAGGGTGGGCGGCTACACCTTC.

This clonotype showed up many times. V gene TRBV11-2 combines with J gene TRBJ2-7; TRBD1 matches 7 bases. CDR1 is SGHAT, CDR2 FQNNGV, per germline. V lost 5 bases, J lost 9 bases, and 10 bases stayed unmatched. This CDR3 has 13 residues. CDR3 coding DNA: TGTGCCAGCAGCCCCCTTAGGAGACAGGGGCAGTACTTC. Protein sequence: CASSPLRRQGQYF.

In this sample, this clonotype turned up a few times. The chain couples TRBV27 to TRBJ2-3; possible D gene TRBD1, 6 bases. Germline loops: CDR1 MNHEY, CDR2 SMNVEV (reference sequence). The CDR3 extends over 13 amino acids. V lost 7 bases to trimming and J lost 4 bases, with 12 bases between them. The CDR3 bases are TGTGCCAGCACCCAAGGGGGACCAGATACGCAGTATTTT. Its protein product is CASTQGGPDTQYF.

This chain links TRBV11-1 with TRBJ2-7; 8 nucleotides agree with TRBD1. The CDR3 sequence is 20 residues long. Germline CDR1 SGHAT, CDR2 FQDESV (reference sequence). The trim removed 4 bases at V and 0 bases at J, leaving 20 bases unmatched. In nucleotides, the CDR3 is TGTGCCAGCAGCTCAAACCACCAGACAGGGGCCGGAATTAGCTCCTACGAGCAGTACTTC. Translated, it gives CASSSNHQTGAGISSYEQYF. Drawing the rest from reference TRBV11-1 and TRBJ2-7, the complete variable domain is EAEVAQSPRYKITEKSQAVAFWCDPISGHATLYWYRQILGQGPELLVQFQDESVVDDSQLPKDRFSAERLKGVDSTLKIQPAELGDSAMYLCASSSNHQTGAGISSYEQYFGPGTRLTVT.

CDR3 DNA sequence: TGTGCCAGCAGCTTATTAGGCCAAGGAGCTTTCTTT. Protein sequence: CASSLLGQGAFF. V gene TRBV13 combines with J gene TRBJ1-1; unclear D gene. Germline CDR1 and CDR2: PRHDT and FYEKMQ (reference sequence). The CDR3 has 12 amino acids. The ends were cut back, 2 bases at V and 10 bases at J, with 11 bases in the middle.

In its sample, this clonotype was seen a few times. The V and J genes are TRBV12-3 or TRBV12-4 and TRBJ2-7, with TRBD1 matching 7 bases. This CDR3 contains 15 residues. The ends lost 3 bases at V and 3 bases at J; junction bases unmatched: 8. The CDR3 DNA reads as TGTGCCAGCAGTTTTCCCTCAGGGGGTTACTACGAGCAGTACTTC. This encodes CASSFPSGGYYEQYF.

This clonotype was detected a few times. The chain carries TRBV6-5 and TRBJ2-7; maybe TRBD1 (7 bases). Germline CDR1 is MNHEY and CDR2 is SVGAGI. CDR3 length: 15 residues. V was clipped by 2 bases and J by 1 base, with 12 bases between them. The DNA of the CDR3 is TGTGCCAGCAGTTACAGACAGGGAGGTTCCTACGAGCAGTACTTC. Its translation: CASSYRQGGSYEQYF.

This clonotype showed up just a few times. The CDR3 DNA follows: TGTGCCAGCAGTTACTCGTTAAGGCTCCAAGAGACCCAGTACTTC. It encodes CASSYSLRLQETQYF. The chain combines TRBV6-5 with TRBJ2-5; D gene uncertain. Germline V gives CDR1 MNHEY, CDR2 SVGAGI. The CDR3 has 15 amino acids. Trimming left V 0 bases short and J 1 base short, with 9 bases between.

The chain combines TRBV12-3 or TRBV12-4 with TRBJ1-2; no definite D call. The CDR3 spans 12 residues. Trimming took off 8 bases at V and 1 base at J, with 8 bases between the two ends. The CDR3 DNA reads TGTGCCAGCTGGGTCGGTAACTATGGCTACACCTTC. It encodes CASWVGNYGYTF.

The chain uses TRBV4-1 and TRBJ2-5, with D maybe TRBD1 (6 bases). The CDR3 has 14 amino acids. The V gene lost 4 bases and the J gene lost 5 bases, with 14 bases spanning the gap. Germline V lookup: CDR1 MGHRA, CDR2 YSYEKL. The CDR3 sequence is CASSPLGAGETQYF. CDR3 DNA sequence: TGCGCCAGCAGCCCCCTGGGGGCCGGGGAGACCCAGTACTTC.

This clonotype occurred many times. This sequence joins TRBV2 and TRBJ1-5, with D possibly TRBD1 on 5 matching bases. The germline V and J ends were trimmed by 8 bases and 9 bases, with 11 bases remaining between them. Germline-derived CDR1 and CDR2 are SNHLY and FYNNEI. The CDR3 is 11 residues long. This CDR3 reads CASSDSSPQHF. CDR3 sequence (DNA): TGTGCCAGCTCTGACAGTTCGCCCCAGCATTTT.

J is TRBJ2-1 and V is TRBV5-1, with TRBD2 matching 12 bases. The length of the CDR3 is 18 residues. The V gene's germline CDR1 is SGHRS and CDR2 YFSETQ. V lost 4 bases to trimming and J lost 7 bases; unmatched junction nucleotides: 15. CDR3 sequence reads: CASSASGSGTSGYNEQFF. Written as DNA, the CDR3 is TGCGCCAGCAGCGCAAGCGGCTCCGGGACTAGCGGGTATAATGAGCAGTTCTTC.

This clonotype appeared a few times. The chain employs TRBV20-1 and TRBJ2-7; D perhaps matches TRBD1 (6 bases). Germline assignment: CDR1 DFQATT and CDR2 SNEGSKA (reference sequence). V gave up 7 bases and J gave up 1 base, with 8 bases separating them. CDR3 length: 11 amino acids. This CDR3 is CSEGTSYEQYF. The CDR3 DNA sequence: TGCAGTGAAGGGACATCCTACGAGCAGTACTTC.

This clonotype has just a few counts. The gene calls are TRBV27 and TRBJ1-3, with a tentative D call TRBD1 (5 bases). The V end was cut by 8 bases, the J end by 4 bases, with 12 bases between. Germline V lookup: CDR1 MNHEY, CDR2 SMNVEV (reference sequence). The CDR3 is made up of 13 amino acids. In DNA form, the CDR3 reads TGTGCCAGCGGGACGTTCGTCGGAAACACCATATATTTT. Translation gives CASGTFVGNTIYF.

The V call is TRBV7-9, the J call TRBJ2-7; perhaps TRBD1 as D (5 bases). The CDR3 extends over 14 amino acids. Trimming stripped 5 bases from V and 3 bases from J, with 14 bases between. Germline CDR1 and CDR2: SEHNR and FQNEAQ (reference sequence). The CDR3 region is CASSPRRAFYEQYF. The CDR3, as DNA: TGTGCCAGCAGCCCACGCAGGGCCTTCTACGAGCAGTACTTC.

V usage is TRBV3-1 and J usage is TRBJ1-5, with D possibly being TRBD1 (5 bases). The germline CDR1 and CDR2 sequences are LGHDT and YNNKEL (reference sequence). This CDR3 has 14 residues. V was pared by 8 bases and J by 3 bases, with 14 bases between. The CDR3 is CASGAGTLNQPQHF. The DNA for the CDR3 is TGTGCCAGCGGAGCCGGGACTCTCAATCAGCCCCAGCATTTT.